The present entry profiles one TCR beta chain with its context. A few counts support this clone. No antigen is known for it. Base quality data are lacking; no much larger clone is found one base away. This sample stems from a study of beta chain features in type 1 diabetes listed by TCRdb under 2018. As for the study more broadly: Mean age, gender distribution, total cell number and subset yield did not differ between patients and healthy donors. A total of 85 million to 140 million sorted cells were examined across all samples, and the number of cells per subset was strongly correlated with RNA yield. The study compared TCRB repertoires of sorted circulating CD4+ T cell subsets between recently diagnosed type 1 diabetes patients and matched healthy donors. Regulatory and stem cell-like memory subsets were isolated from only 8 patients and about eight healthy donors, whereas naive and central memory subsets came from all 30 or so donors. Results and caveats for the whole study, not just this receptor: Because cDNA was sequenced instead of genomic DNA, activated cells with high expression could be over-represented, although the groups did not differ in activation or CD3 levels. Because small numbers of individuals were included in the HLA sub-analyses, any influence of HLA type on TCRB rearrangement was left unresolved. PCR may preferentially amplify shorter templates, but because patient and control samples were amplified and corrected together, any resulting skew would affect both groups equally. Naive, central memory and regulatory TCRB repertoires appeared to be more similar among patients than among healthy donors. Type 1 diabetes patients showed a moderate but significant shortening of TCRB CDR3 length in all four CD4+ subsets. Fewer insertions and more nucleotide deletions at VDJ recombination sites were observed in patients with type 1 diabetes, implying thymic rearrangement abnormalities.

Each donor gave one peripheral blood draw, about 110 mL on average, collected into heparinised tubes. Using a panel that included CD45RO, CCR7, CD25, CD127, CD95 and CD27, naive, central memory, regulatory and stem cell-like memory CD4+ T cells were sorted on a BD FACSAria II. Every sorted population had a purity above 95%. PBMCs were isolated right away by Lymphoprep density gradient centrifugation and were stained directly, without culture. So that batch effects would be minimized, each experiment stained and sorted samples in pairs, pairing one healthy donor with one patient. All of the isolated RNA was reverse transcribed with the High Capacity cDNA Reverse Transcription Kit, so expressed TCRB transcripts were sequenced. Deep immunoSEQ sequencing was applied to naive, central memory and regulatory T cell samples, giving an average of roughly 3.5 million total reads per sample. Sorted cells were lysed in RLT buffer, and RNA was extracted using DNase-treated RNeasy Micro or Mini kits according to cell number. Each cell subset was processed on its own to prevent cross-contamination, while patient and healthy donor samples were processed together. The immunoSEQ multiplex PCR was used to amplify TCRB sequences from cDNA, yielding 87-bp fragments that span the CDR3 region. The amplicons were sequenced using the Illumina HiSeq platform. The study's processing was this. PCR bias was computationally corrected using synthetic template baselines, reads within Hamming distance 2 were collapsed, and singletons that could not be merged were discarded. Reads were aligned against IMGT so that V, D and J genes, CDR3 length and insertions or deletions at six rearrangement sites could be assigned. Within each subset, clonotype counts were normalized to sorted cell number, after which true diversity and Gini coefficients were computed with the tcR R package. Repertoire sharing was quantified using the overlap coefficient calculated on TCRB nucleotide sequences. As a proxy for the pre-selection repertoire, out-of-frame TCRB sequences from naive cells were analyzed. TCRdb re-hosts the immuneACCESS table, in-frame sequences only. Its copies lack some clones; in the studies checked, an unresolved V gene accounts for under half of them, and the cause for the rest is not known. V, J and clone size are those of that table, while D and trimming were read from the DNA. The sample table records hundreds of thousands of clones; roughly 12% of these occur just once. Approximately 0.015% of the sample belongs to the ten largest clones.

Reading the germline V gene (reference sequence) gives CDR1 LNHNV and CDR2 YYDKDF. From cysteine to phenylalanine, the CDR3 is 15 amino acids long. Only the CDR3 DNA stays, 45 bases, in frame from base 1. For this chain, trimming is 4 bases at the V end and 0 bases at the J end, and the number of junction bases without a gene match is 6. Sequenced: naive CD4+ T cells from blood. The cell subset or site label on this specimen signifies: true naive CD4+ T cells. The clonotype originates from a man in his late teens or twenties in good health. The sequence joins TRBV15 to TRBJ2-7, and 7 junction bases match TRBD1. The DNA reads as follows: TGTGCCACCAGCACCGAGACAGGGAGCTCCTACGAGCAGTACTTC. This codes for CATSTETGSSYEQYF.